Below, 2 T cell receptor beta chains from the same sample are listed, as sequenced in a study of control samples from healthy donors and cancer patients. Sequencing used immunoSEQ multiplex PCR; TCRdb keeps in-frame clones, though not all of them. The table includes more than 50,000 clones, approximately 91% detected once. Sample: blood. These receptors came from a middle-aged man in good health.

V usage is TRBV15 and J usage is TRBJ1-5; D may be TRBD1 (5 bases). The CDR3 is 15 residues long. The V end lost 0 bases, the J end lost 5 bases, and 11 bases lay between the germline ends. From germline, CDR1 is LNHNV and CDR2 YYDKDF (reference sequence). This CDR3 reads CATSRDSVGDQPQHF. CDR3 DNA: TGTGCCACCAGCAGAGATTCAGTAGGGGATCAGCCCCAGCATTTT.

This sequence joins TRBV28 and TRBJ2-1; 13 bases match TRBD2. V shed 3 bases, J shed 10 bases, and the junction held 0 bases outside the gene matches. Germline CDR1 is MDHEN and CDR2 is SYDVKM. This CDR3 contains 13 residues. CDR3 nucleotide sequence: TGTGCCAGCAGTTTGGGACTAGCGGGAGAGCAGTTCTTC. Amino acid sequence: CASSLGLAGEQFF. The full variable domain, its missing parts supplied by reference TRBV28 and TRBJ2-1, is DVKVTQSSRYLVKRTGEKVFLECVQDMDHENMFWYRQDPGLGLRLIYFSYDVKMKEKGDIPEGYSVSREKKERFSLILESASTNQTSMYLCASSLGLAGEQFFGPGTRLTVL.